This T cell receptor beta chain stems from a study of cytomegalovirus exposure and HLA in healthy donors. Study in general: Across 350 to 500 genotyped donors, 81% landed in the Caucasian-associated ancestry cluster.

PCR employed 60 Vbeta and 13 Jbeta primers. The repertoire was sequenced with immunoSEQ multiplex PCR; TCRdb's copy has only in-frame clones and lacks some. Of 150,000 to 200,000 clones in the sample, approximately 79% were seen once. A word on this clone: Its antigen is unidentified.

This CDR3 is 16 amino acids long. With V trimmed by 5 bases and J by 3 bases, 11 bases remained unmatched. Germline V gene lookup returns CDR1 GTSNPN and CDR2 SVGIG (reference sequence). Study observations and caveats: In a later analysis, CMV-associated beta chains were mostly HLA-associated, it appeared.

The sample was PBMCs. This receptor was obtained from a girl between 10 and 17 years old in good health and CMV-seropositive. The V gene is TRBV30, the J gene TRBJ2-7; TRBD2 matches at 12 bases. CDR3: CAWGPRLAGALYEQYF. CDR3 DNA: TGTGCCTGGGGGCCCCGACTAGCGGGGGCCCTCTACGAGCAGTACTTC.